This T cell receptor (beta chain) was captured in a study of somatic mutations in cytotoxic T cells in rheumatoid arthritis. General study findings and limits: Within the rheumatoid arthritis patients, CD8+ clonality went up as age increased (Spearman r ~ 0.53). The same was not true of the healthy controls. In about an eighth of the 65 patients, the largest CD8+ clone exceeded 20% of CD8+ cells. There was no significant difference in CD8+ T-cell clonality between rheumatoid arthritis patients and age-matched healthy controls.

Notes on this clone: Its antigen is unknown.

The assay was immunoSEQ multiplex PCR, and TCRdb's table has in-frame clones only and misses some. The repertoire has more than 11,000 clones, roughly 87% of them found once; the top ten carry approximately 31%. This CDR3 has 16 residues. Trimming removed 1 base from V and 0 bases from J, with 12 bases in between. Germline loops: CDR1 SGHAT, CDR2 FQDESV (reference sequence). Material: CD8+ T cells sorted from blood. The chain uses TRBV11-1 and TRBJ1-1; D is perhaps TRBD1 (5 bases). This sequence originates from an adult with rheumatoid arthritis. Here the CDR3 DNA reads TGTGCCAGCAGCTTAGATCTAGGGGCGCTGAACACTGAAGCTTTCTTT. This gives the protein CASSLDLGALNTEAFF.